These 5 T cell receptor beta chains were all obtained from the same sample, sequenced in a study of cytomegalovirus exposure and HLA in healthy donors (dated by TCRdb to the late 2010s). The library was produced with the immunoSEQ multiplex PCR assay. A mixture of 60 forward primers for TCR Vbeta segments and 13 reverse primers for TCR Jbeta segments was used in the multiplex PCR. TCRdb holds this immuneACCESS table with in-frame rearrangements only. Some clones are missing; in checked studies, unresolved V genes explain under half, and the rest has no known cause. The sample table contains about 140,000 clones; only one count was recorded for 80% of them. Clones ranked in the top ten supply 6.5% to 7% of the sample. Input material: PBMCs. The receptors originated from a man in his forties in good health and CMV-seropositive.

This chain joins TRBV7-8 and TRBJ1-1; D is uncertain. Trimming shortened V by 5 bases and J by 3 bases, and 19 bases separated the two germline ends. Looked up from germline, CDR1 is SGHVS and CDR2 is FQNEAQ. The CDR3 extends over 16 amino acids. In DNA form, the CDR3 reads TGTGCCAGCAGCCCATTTGCCTCGTCGGGATACACTGAAGCTTTCTTT. It is translated as CASSPFASSGYTEAFF.

This clone was counted a few times. The chain couples TRBV4-2 to TRBJ2-6; a possible D gene is TRBD1 (6 bases). CDR3 length: 16 amino acids. V lost 0 bases to trimming and J lost 4 bases, with 10 bases between them. The germline CDR1 and CDR2 sequences are LGHNA and YNFKEQ. CDR3 nucleotides: TGTGCCAGCAGCCAAGATGGGGGCCCCGGGGCCAACGTCCTGACTTTC. Translating it yields CASSQDGGPGANVLTF.

This chain's CDR3 is CASSRGMGGGGRYEQYF. Here the CDR3 DNA reads TGTGCCAGCAGCAGAGGAATGGGGGGGGGAGGCCGCTACGAGCAGTACTTC. The chain recombines TRBV11-2 with TRBJ2-7, with 7 bases that match TRBD2. Looked up from germline, CDR1 is SGHAT and CDR2 is FQNNGV. Unmatched junction bases numbered 16, after V lost 5 bases and J lost 3 bases. There are 17 residues in the CDR3. The full variable domain, completed using reference TRBV11-2 and TRBJ2-7, is EAGVAQSPRYKIIEKRQSVAFWCNPISGHATLYWYQQILGQGPKLLIQFQNNGVVDDSQLPKDRFSAERLKGVDSTLKIQPAKLEDSAVYLCASSRGMGGGGRYEQYFGPGTRLTVT.

The gene calls are TRBV5-8 and TRBJ2-7; D perhaps matches TRBD2 (5 bases). CDR1 is SGHTS and CDR2 is YDEGEE in the germline V gene. There are 14 residues in the CDR3. The V and J ends lost 4 bases and 6 bases respectively, with 17 bases between them. The CDR3 spells CASSPPREASEQYF. The CDR3 DNA reads as TGTGCCAGCAGCCCCCCCCGGGAAGCCTCCGAGCAGTACTTC.

The gene calls are TRBV7-6 and TRBJ2-7; TRBD2 aligns across 10 bases. CDR1 is SGHVS, CDR2 FNYEAQ, per germline. The CDR3 sequence is 15 residues long. J lost 5 bases, V lost 1 base, and 5 bases had no gene match. CDR3 protein: CASSLVSGRADEQYF. DNA for the CDR3: TGTGCCAGCAGCTTAGTGAGCGGGAGGGCCGACGAGCAGTACTTC.